This T cell receptor beta chain stems from a study of cytomegalovirus exposure and HLA in healthy donors. Germline values: CDR1 SGDLS, CDR2 YYNGEE. There are 15 residues in the CDR3. The ends were cut back, 0 bases at V and 5 bases at J, with 12 bases in the middle. This PCR relied on a set of 60 Vbeta primers and 13 Jbeta primers. In the authors' methods: The authors later counted roughly 87 million unique TCR beta chains, about 11 million of them shared. The protocol was immunoSEQ multiplex PCR, while the TCRdb copy is restricted to in-frame clones and leaves out a portion. The DNA gave D and trimming, while V, J and clone size come from that table. Found here are approximately 110,000 clones, 74% of them singletons; the top ten hold about 2.6%. Concerning this clone itself: What it binds is unknown.

Findings and limits, study-wide: In vitro experiments confirmed that three CMV-associated chains were specific for CMV antigens.

V is TRBV9 and J is TRBJ2-1, with a weak D call TRBD2 (6 bases). The sequenced sample consisted of PBMCs. The TCR originated in a man aged 50 or older in good health and CMV-seropositive. CDR3 residues: CASSVGGSGNNEQFF. The CDR3 nucleotides are TGTGCCAGCAGCGTAGGAGGTAGCGGCAACAATGAGCAGTTCTTC. The entire variable domain, with the rest obtained from reference TRBV9 and TRBJ2-1, is as follows: DSGVTQTPKHLITATGQRVTLRCSPRSGDLSVYWYQQSLDQGLQFLIQYYNGEERAKGNILERFSAQQFPDLHSELNLSSLELGDSALYFCASSVGGSGNNEQFFGPGTRLTVL.